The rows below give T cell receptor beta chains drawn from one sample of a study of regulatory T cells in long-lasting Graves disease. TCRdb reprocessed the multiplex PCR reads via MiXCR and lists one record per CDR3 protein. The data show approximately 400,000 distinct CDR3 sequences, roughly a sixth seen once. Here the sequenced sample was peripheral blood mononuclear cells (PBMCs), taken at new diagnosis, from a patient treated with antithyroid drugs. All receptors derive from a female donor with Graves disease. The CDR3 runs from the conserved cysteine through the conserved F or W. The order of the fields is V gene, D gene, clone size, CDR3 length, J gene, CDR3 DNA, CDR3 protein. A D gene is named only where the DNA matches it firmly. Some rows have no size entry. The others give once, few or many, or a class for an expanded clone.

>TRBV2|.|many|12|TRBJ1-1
TGTGCCAGCATGAGGGAGAACACTGAAGCTTTCTTT
CASMRENTEAFF
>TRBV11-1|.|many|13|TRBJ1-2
TGTGCCAGCAGCTTAAACAACAACTATGGCTACACCTTC
CASSLNNNYGYTF
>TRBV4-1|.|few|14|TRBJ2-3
TGCGCCAGTCGCCAGCGGAGGGGAACAGATACGCAGTATTTT
CASRQRRGTDTQYF
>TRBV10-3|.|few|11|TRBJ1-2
TGTGCCATCCTAGGGGGTCATGGCTACACCTTC
CAILGGHGYTF
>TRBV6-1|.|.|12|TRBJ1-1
TGTGCCACCCGTGAGGGGGACACTGAAGCTTTCTTT
CATREGDTEAFF
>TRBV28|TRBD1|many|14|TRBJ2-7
TGTGCCAGCAGTCCACAGGGGGAATCCTACGAGCAGTACTTC
CASSPQGESYEQYF
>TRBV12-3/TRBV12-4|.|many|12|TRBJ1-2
TGTGCCAGCAGTTTAGCGAAGGAAGGCTACACCTTC
CASSLAKEGYTF
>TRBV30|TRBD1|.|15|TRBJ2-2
TGTACCTGGAGTGTAGACAGGGCGAACACCGGGGAGCTGTTTTTT
CTWSVDRANTGELFF
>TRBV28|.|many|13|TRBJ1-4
TGTGCCAGCAGTTTTCGGCTTAATGAAAAACTGTTTTTT
CASSFRLNEKLFF
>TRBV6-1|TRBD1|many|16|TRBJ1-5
TGTGCCAGCAGTGATACCGGGACAGGGGTTAATCAGCCCCAGCATTTT
CASSDTGTGVNQPQHF
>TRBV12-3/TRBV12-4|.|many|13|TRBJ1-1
TGTGCCAGCAGTTTGTGGGAGGACACTGAAGCTTTCTTT
CASSLWEDTEAFF
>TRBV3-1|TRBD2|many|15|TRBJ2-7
TGTGCCAGCAGCCAGGTAGCGGGAGGGCCTAACGAGCAGTACTTC
CASSQVAGGPNEQYF
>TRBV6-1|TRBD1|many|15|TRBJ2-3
TGTGCCAGCAGTCCTCAGGACAGGTCCACAGATACGCAGTATTTT
CASSPQDRSTDTQYF
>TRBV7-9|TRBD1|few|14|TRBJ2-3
TGTGCCAGCACATCGGGACAGGGAACAGATACGCAGTATTTT
CASTSGQGTDTQYF
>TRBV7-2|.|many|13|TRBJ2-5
TGTGCCAGCAGCTTCGACAGGCAAGAGACCCAGTACTTC
CASSFDRQETQYF
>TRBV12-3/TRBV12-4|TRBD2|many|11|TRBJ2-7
TGTGCCAGCAGGTGGCGGGGGGAGCAGTACTTC
CASRWRGEQYF
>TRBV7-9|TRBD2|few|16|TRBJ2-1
TGTGCCAGCAGCTATCCTAGCGGGAGGGGATACAATGAGCAGTTCTTC
CASSYPSGRGYNEQFF
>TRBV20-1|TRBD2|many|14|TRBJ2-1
TGCAGTGCCCTCGCTAGCGGGAGAAGGGGTGAGCAGTTCTTC
CSALASGRRGEQFF
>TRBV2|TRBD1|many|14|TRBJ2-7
TGTGCCAGCAGGAGGGACAGAACCATCTACGAGCAGTACTTC
CASRRDRTIYEQYF
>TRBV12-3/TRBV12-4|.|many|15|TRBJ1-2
TGTGCCAGCAGTCTACAGGAGAATGCTAACTATGGCTACACCTTC
CASSLQENANYGYTF
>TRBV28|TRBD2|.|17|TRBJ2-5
TGTGCCAGCAGTTCTGGGACTAGCGGGGGTGTTGAGGAGACCCAGTACTTC
CASSSGTSGGVEETQYF
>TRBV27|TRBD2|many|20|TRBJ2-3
TGTGCCAGCAGCCGAACGCCGTTCAGCGGGACCCCTTCTAGCACAGATACGCAGTATTTT
CASSRTPFSGTPSSTDTQYF
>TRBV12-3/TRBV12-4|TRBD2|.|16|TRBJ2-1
TGTGCCAGCAGTCTCCTTAGCGGGAGTATCCACAATGAGCAGTTCTTC
CASSLLSGSIHNEQFF
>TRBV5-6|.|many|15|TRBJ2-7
TGTGCCAGCAGCTTGCACTCGAGGAGCTCCTACGAGCAGTACTTC
CASSLHSRSSYEQYF
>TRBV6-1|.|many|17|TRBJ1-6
TGTGCCAGCAGTCCCCGCGAGGATAGCTCCTATAATTCACCCCTCCACTTT
CASSPREDSSYNSPLHF
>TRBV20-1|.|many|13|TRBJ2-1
TGCAGTGCTAGAGATAGTAATCAGAATGAGCAGTTCTTC
CSARDSNQNEQFF
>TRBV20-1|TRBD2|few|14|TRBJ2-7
TGCAGTGCGGCTAGCGGGAGAGGGTCCTACGAGCAGTACTTC
CSAASGRGSYEQYF
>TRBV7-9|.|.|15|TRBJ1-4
TGTGCCAGCAGCCCCGAGTGGCAGGGGAATGAAAAACTGTTTTTT
CASSPEWQGNEKLFF
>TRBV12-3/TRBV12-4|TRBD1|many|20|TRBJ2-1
TGTGCCAGCAGTTTTGCCCTGTTGAGTTATCAGGGGGAATCCTACAATGAGCAGTTCTTC
CASSFALLSYQGESYNEQFF
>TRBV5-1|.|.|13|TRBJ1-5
TGCGCCAGCAGCTTCAGTGGGCACGAGCCCCAGCATTTT
CASSFSGHEPQHF
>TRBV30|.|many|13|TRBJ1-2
TGTGCCTGGAGAGTGCAGGGAGTGCATGGCTACACCTTC
CAWRVQGVHGYTF
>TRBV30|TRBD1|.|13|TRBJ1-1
TGTGCCTGGAGTATAACAGGGGGGCTTGAAGCTTTCTTT
CAWSITGGLEAFF
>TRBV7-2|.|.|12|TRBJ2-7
TGTGCCAGCAGCCCCGAAGACTACGAGCAGTACTTC
CASSPEDYEQYF
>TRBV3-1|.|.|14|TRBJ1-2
TGTGCCAGCAGCGTACAGGGCCCAAACTATGGCTACACCTTC
CASSVQGPNYGYTF
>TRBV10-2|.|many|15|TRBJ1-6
TGCGCCAGCAGTGGGGGTGGAGAGGTTAATTCACCCCTCCACTTT
CASSGGGEVNSPLHF
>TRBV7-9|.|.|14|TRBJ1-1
TGTGCCAGCAGCTTAACCACAGAATTCACTGAAGCTTTCTTT
CASSLTTEFTEAFF
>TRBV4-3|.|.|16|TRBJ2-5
TGCGCCAGCAGCCAAGATCGTGGGAAGAAGTTGGAGACCCAGTACTTC
CASSQDRGKKLETQYF
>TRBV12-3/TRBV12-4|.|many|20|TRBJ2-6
TGTGCCAGCAGTTTAGCATTAACCACAGGGTCGGCGGCTGGGGCCAACGTCCTGACTTTC
CASSLALTTGSAAGANVLTF
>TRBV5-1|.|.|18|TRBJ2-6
TGCGCCAGCAGCTTGTCGGCCAGGGGATACTCTGGGGCCAACGTCCTGACTTTC
CASSLSARGYSGANVLTF
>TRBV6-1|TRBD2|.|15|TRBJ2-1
TGTGCCAGCAAATCTAGCGGGGTGTCCTACAATGAGCAGTTCTTC
CASKSSGVSYNEQFF
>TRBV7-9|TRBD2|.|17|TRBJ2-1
TGTGCCAGCAGCTTAACCGAGGGACTAGCGGCCTACAATGAGCAGTTCTTC
CASSLTEGLAAYNEQFF
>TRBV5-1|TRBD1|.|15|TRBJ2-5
TGCGCCAGCAGCTTGCTCAGGGGGCAACGGGAGACCCAGTACTTC
CASSLLRGQRETQYF
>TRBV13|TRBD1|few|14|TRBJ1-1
TGTGCCAGCAGCTTGCCAGGGGGAAGCGCTGAAGCTTTCTTT
CASSLPGGSAEAFF
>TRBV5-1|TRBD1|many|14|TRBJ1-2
TGCGCCAGCAGCAATAAGACAGGGGCCTATGGCTACACCTTC
CASSNKTGAYGYTF
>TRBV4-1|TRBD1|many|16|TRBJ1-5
TGCGCCAGCAGCCAGGCAGGGACAGGGGTAGATCAGCCCCAGCATTTT
CASSQAGTGVDQPQHF
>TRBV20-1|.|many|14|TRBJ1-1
TGCAGTGCTATAGGGGCGCGTGTAAGCACTGAAGCTTTCTTT
CSAIGARVSTEAFF